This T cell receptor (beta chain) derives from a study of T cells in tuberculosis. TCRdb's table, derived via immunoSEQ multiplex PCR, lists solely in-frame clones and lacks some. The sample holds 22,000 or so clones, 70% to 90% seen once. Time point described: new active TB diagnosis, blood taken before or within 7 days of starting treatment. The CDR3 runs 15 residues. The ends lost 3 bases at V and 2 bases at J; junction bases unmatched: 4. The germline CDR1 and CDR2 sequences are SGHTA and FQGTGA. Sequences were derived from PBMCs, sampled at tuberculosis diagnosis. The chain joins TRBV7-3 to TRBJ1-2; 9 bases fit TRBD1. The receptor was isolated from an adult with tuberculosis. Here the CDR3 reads CASSFTGGANYGYTF. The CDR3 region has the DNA TGTGCCAGCAGCTTCACAGGGGGCGCAAACTATGGCTACACCTTC.